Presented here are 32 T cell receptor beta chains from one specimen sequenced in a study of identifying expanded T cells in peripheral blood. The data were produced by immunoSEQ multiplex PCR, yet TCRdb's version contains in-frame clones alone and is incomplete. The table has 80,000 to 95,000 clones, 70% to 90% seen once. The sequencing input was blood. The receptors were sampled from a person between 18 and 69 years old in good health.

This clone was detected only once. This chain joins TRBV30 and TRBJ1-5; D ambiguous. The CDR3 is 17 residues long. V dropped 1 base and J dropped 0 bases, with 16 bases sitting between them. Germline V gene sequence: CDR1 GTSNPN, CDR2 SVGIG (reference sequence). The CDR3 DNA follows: TGTGCCTGGAGTGCACGACGTACGAGGTATAGCAATCAGCCCCAGCATTTT. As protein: CAWSARRTRYSNQPQHF.

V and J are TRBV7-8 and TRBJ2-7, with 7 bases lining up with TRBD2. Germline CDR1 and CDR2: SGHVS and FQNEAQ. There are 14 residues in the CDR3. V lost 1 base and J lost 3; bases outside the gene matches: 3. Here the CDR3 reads CASSLGEGSYEQYF. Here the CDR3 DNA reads TGTGCCAGCAGCTTAGGGGAGGGAAGCTACGAGCAGTACTTC.

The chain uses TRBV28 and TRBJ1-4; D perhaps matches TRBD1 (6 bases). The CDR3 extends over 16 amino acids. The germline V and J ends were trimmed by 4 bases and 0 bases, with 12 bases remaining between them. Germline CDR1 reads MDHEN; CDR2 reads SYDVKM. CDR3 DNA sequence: TGTGCCAGCAGTTCGGTAACAGGGTCAACTAATGAAAAACTGTTTTTT. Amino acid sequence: CASSSVTGSTNEKLFF.

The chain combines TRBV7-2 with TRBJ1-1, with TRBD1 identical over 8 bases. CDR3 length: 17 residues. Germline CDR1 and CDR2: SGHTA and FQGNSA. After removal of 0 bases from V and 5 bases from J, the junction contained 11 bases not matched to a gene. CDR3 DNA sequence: TGTGCCAGCAGCTTAGCGCCCAGACCGCGACAGGGGACTGAAGCTTTCTTT. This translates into CASSLAPRPRQGTEAFF.

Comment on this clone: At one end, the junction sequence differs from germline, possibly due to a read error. The CDR3 DNA reads TGCCCCGACCGGGGGGACCACTTAGCGGGACTTAGAACCGGGGAGCTGTTTTTT. It encodes CPDRGDHLAGLRTGELFF. The chain combines TRBV10-3 with TRBJ2-2; 8 nucleotides agree with TRBD2. The CDR3 spans 18 residues. The germline gives CDR1 ENHRY, CDR2 SYGVKD.

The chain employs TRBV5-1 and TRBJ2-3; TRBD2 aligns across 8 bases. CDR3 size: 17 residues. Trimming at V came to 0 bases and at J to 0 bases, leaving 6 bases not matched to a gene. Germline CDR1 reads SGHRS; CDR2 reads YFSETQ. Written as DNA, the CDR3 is TGCGCCAGCAGCTTGGAGGCTAGCGGGCCTAGCACAGATACGCAGTATTTT. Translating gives CASSLEASGPSTDTQYF.

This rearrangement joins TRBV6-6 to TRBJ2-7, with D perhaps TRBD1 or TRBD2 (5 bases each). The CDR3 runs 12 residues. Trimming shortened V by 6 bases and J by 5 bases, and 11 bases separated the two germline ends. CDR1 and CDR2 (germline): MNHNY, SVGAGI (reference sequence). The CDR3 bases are TGTGCCAGCAGCTCGGGGCTAAACGAGCAGTACTTC. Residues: CASSSGLNEQYF.

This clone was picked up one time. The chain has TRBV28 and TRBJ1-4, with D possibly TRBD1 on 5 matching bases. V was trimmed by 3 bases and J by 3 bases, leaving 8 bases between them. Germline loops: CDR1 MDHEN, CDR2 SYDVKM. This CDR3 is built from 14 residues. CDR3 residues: CASSLEGPNEKLFF. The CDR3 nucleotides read TGTGCCAGCAGTTTGGAGGGACCTAATGAAAAACTGTTTTTT.

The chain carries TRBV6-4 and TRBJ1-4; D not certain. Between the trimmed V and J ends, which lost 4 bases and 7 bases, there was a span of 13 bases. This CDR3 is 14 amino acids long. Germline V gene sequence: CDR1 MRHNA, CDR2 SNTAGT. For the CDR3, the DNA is TGTGCCAGCAGTGCTCCCGACCGATGTGAAAAACTGTTTTTT. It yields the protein CASSAPDRCEKLFF.

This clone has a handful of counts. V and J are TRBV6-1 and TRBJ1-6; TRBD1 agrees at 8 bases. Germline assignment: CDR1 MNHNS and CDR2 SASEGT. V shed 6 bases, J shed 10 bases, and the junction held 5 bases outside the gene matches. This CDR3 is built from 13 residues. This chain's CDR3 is CASSGQGGSPLHF. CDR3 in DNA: TGTGCCAGCAGCGGACAGGGAGGATCACCCCTCCACTTT.

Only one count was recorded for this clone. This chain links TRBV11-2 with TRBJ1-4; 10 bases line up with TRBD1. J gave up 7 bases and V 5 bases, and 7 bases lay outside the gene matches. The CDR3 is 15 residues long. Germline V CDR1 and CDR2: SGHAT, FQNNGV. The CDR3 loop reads CASSLYRQGAEKLFF. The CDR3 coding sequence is TGTGCCAGCAGCCTCTACCGACAGGGGGCTGAAAAACTGTTTTTT.

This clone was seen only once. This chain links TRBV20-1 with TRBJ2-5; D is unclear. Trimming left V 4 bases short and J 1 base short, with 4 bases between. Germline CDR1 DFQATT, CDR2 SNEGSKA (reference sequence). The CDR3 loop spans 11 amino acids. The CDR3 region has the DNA TGCAGTGCTACTTCCCAAGAGACCCAGTACTTC. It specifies CSATSQETQYF.

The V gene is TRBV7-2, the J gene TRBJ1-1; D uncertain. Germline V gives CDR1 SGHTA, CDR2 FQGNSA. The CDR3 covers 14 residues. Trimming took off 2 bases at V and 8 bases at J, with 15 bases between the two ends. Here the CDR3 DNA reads TGTGCCAGCAGCTTAAGAATAGTACCTATAGAAGCTTTCTTT. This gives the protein CASSLRIVPIEAFF.

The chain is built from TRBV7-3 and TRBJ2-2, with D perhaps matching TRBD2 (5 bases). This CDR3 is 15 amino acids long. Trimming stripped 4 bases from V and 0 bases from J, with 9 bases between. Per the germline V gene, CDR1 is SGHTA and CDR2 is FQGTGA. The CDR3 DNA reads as TGTGCCAGCAGCTCCAAACTAGCGAACACCGGGGAGCTGTTTTTT. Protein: CASSSKLANTGELFF.

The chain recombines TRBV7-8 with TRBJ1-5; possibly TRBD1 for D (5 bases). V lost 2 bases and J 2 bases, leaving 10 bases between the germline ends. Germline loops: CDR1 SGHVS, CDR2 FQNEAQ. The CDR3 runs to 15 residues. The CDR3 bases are TGTGCCAGCAGCTTACGGGACGGGGGCAATCAGCCCCAGCATTTT. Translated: CASSLRDGGNQPQHF.

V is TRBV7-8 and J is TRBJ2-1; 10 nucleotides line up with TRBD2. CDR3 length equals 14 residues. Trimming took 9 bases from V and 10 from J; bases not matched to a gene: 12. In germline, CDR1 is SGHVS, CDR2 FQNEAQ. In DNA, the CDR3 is TGTGCCAGTCGAAGGCTAGCGGGGGAACAGGAGCAGTTCTTC. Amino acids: CASRRLAGEQEQFF.

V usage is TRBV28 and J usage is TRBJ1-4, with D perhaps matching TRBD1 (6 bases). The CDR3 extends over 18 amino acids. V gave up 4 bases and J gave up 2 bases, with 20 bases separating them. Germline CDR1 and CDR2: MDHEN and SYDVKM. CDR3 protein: CASSSMASLGATNEKLFF. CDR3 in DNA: TGTGCCAGCAGTTCTATGGCCTCCCTGGGGGCTACTAATGAAAAACTGTTTTTT.

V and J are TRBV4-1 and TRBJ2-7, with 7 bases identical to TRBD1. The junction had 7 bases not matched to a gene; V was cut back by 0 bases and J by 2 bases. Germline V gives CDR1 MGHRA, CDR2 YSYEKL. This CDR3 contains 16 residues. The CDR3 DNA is TGCGCCAGCAGCCAAGATTGGCCGCAGGGGGCCTACGAGCAGTACTTC. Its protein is CASSQDWPQGAYEQYF.

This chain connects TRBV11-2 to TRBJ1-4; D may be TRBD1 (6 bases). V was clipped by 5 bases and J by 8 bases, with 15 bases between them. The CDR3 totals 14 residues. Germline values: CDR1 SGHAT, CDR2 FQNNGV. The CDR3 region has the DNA TGTGCCAGCAGCCCCCGACGGGGGCCAGAAAAACTGTTTTTT. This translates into CASSPRRGPEKLFF.

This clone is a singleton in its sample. CDR3 in DNA: TGCGCCAGCAGCCAAGATCACCGGGGGCGGAAACAGTACTTC. It yields the protein CASSQDHRGRKQYF. The gene calls are TRBV4-3 and TRBJ2-7; D may match TRBD1 or TRBD2 (6 bases each). Trimming pared 0 bases from V and 10 bases from J, leaving 16 bases between. This CDR3 comprises 14 residues. Germline assignment: CDR1 LGHNA and CDR2 YSLEER.

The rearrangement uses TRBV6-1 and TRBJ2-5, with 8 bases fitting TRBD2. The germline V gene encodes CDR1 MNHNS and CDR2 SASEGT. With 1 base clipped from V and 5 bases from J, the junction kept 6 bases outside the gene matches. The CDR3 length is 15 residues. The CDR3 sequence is CASSEGTGGVETQYF. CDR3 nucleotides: TGTGCCAGCAGTGAAGGGACGGGGGGGGTCGAGACCCAGTACTTC.

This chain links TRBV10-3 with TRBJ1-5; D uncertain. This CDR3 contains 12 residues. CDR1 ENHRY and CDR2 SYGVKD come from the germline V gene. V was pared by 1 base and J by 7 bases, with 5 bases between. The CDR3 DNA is TGTGCCATCAGTGAGTTAAGACAGCCCCAGCATTTT. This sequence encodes CAISELRQPQHF.

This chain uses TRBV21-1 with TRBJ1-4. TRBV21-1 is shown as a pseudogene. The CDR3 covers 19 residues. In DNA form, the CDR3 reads TGTGCCAGCAGCAAACGGGGGCGTGGTTTTTATGGGTCTAATGAAAAACTGTTTTTT. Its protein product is CASSKRGRGFYGSNEKLFF.

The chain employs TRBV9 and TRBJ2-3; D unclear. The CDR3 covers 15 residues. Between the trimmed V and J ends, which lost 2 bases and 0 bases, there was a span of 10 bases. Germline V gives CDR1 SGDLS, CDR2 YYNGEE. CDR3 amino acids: CASSVLGTSTDTQYF. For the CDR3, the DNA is TGTGCCAGCAGCGTCTTGGGAACCAGCACAGATACGCAGTATTTT.

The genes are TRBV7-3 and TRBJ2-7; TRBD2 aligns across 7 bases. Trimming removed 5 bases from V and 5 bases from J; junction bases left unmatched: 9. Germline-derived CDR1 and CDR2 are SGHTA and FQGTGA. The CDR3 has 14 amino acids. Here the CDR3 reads CASSLGGSLDEQYF. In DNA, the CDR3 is TGTGCCAGCAGCCTCGGGGGGAGTTTAGACGAGCAGTACTTC.

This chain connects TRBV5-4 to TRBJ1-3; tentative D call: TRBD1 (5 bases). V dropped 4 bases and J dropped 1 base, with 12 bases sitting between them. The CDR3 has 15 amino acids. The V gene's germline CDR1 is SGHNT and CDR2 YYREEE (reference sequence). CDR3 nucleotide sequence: TGTGCCAGCAGCAAGGGGCCTCAGTCTGGAAACACCATATATTTT. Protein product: CASSKGPQSGNTIYF. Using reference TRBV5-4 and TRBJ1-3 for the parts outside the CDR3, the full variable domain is ETGVTQSPTHLIKTRGQQVTLRCSSQSGHNTVSWYQQALGQGPQFIFQYYREEENGRGNFPPRFSGLQFPNYSSELNVNALELDDSALYLCASSKGPQSGNTIYFGEGSWLTVV.

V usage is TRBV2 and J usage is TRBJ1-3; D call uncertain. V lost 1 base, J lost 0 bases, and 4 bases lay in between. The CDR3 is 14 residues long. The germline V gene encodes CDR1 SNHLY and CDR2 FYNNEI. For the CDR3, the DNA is TGTGCCAGCAGTGAAGACGGCTCTGGAAACACCATATATTTT. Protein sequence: CASSEDGSGNTIYF.

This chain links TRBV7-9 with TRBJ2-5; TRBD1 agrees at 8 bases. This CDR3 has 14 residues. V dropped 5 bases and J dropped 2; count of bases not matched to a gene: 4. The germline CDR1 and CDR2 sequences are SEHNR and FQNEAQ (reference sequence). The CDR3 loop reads CASSLGQGQETQYF. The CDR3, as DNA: TGTGCCAGCAGCCTTGGACAGGGACAAGAGACCCAGTACTTC.

The CDR3: CASSRTYSSYEQYF. The CDR3, as DNA: TGTGCCAGCAGCCGGACATACTCGTCCTACGAGCAGTACTTC. The chain carries TRBV7-2 and TRBJ2-7; D is perhaps TRBD1 (5 bases). CDR3 size: 14 residues. In germline, CDR1 is SGHTA, CDR2 FQGNSA. Trimming stripped 5 bases from V and 1 base from J, with 12 bases between.

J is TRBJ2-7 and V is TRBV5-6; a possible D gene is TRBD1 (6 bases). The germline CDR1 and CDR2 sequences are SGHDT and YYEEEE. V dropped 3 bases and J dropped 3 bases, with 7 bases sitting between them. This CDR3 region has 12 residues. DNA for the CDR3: TGTGCCAGCAGCTGGGACATCTACGAGCAGTACTTC. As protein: CASSWDIYEQYF.

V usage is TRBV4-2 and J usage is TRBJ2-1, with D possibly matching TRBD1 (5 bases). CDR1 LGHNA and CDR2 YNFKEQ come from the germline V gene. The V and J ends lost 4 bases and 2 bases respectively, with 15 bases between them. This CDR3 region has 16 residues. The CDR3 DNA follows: TGTGCCAGCAGCCTCAGGGTGGGTCCAACCTACAATGAGCAGTTCTTC. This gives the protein CASSLRVGPTYNEQFF.

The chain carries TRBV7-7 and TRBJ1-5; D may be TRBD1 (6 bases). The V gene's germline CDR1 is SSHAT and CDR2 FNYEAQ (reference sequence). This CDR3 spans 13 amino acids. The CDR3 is CPSWGGAWQPQHF. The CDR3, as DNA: TGTCCTTCCTGGGGGGGGGCATGGCAGCCCCAGCATTTT.